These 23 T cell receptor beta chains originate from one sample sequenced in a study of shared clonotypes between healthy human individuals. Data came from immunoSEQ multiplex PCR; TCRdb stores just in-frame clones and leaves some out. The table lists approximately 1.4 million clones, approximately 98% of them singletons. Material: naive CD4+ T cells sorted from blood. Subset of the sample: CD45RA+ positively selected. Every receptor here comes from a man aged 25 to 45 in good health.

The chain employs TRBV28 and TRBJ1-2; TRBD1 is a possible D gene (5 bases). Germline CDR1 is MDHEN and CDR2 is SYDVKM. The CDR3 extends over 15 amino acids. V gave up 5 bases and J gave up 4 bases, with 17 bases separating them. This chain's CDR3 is CASSPLGGGVYGYTF. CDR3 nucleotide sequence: TGTGCCAGCAGTCCACTCGGGGGAGGGGTCTATGGCTACACCTTC.

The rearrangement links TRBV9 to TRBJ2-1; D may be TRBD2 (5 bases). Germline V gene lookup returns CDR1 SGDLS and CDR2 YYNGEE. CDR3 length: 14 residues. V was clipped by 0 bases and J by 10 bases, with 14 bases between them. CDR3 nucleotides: TGTGCCAGCAGCGTAGGTACGGACTCCGGCGAGCAGTTCTTC. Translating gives CASSVGTDSGEQFF.

The CDR3 region has the DNA TGTGCCAGCAGCCCAACCCCCAGGCGCATTCAGTACTTC. Its translation: CASSPTPRRIQYF. The V and J genes are TRBV27 and TRBJ2-4; D not resolved. The V end was cut by 6 bases, the J end by 9 bases, with 15 bases between. Looked up from germline, CDR1 is MNHEY and CDR2 is SMNVEV (reference sequence). CDR3 length: 13 residues.

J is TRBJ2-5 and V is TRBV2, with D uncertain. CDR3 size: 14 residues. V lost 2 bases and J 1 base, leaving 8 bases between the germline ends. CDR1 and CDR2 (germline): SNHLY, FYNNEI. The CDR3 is CASSEMGLQETQYF. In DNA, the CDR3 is TGTGCCAGCAGTGAAATGGGTCTCCAAGAGACCCAGTACTTC.

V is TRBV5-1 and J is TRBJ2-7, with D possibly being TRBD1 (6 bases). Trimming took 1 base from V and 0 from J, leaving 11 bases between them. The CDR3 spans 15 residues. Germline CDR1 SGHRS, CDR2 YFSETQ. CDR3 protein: CASSLNAGDSYEQYF. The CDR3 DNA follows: TGCGCCAGCAGCTTGAATGCAGGGGACTCCTACGAGCAGTACTTC. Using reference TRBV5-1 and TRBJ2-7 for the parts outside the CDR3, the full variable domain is KAGVTQTPRYLIKTRGQQVTLSCSPISGHRSVSWYQQTPGQGLQFLFEYFSETQRNKGNFPGRFSGRQFSNSRSEMNVSTLELGDSALYLCASSLNAGDSYEQYFGPGTRLTVT.

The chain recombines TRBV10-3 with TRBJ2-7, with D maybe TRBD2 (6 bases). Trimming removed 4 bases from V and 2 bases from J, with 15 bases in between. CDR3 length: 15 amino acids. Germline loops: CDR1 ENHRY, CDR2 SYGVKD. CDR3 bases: TGTGCCATCAGTGTGGTTCGGGAGTCCCCCTACGAGCAGTACTTC. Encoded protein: CAISVVRESPYEQYF.

This CDR3 is CASSLAPGPPTDTQYF. CDR3 nucleotides: TGCGCCAGCAGCTTGGCGCCAGGGCCACCGACAGATACGCAGTATTTT. This chain links TRBV5-1 with TRBJ2-3, with D possibly being TRBD1 (5 bases). This CDR3 has 16 residues. From germline, CDR1 is SGHRS and CDR2 YFSETQ. The V end was cut by 0 bases, the J end by 3 bases, with 14 bases between.

The CDR3 coding sequence is TGTGCCAGCAGCGTACCCGGGGCTGAGACCCAGTACTTC. Translating gives CASSVPGAETQYF. This sequence joins TRBV9 and TRBJ2-5; the D gene could be TRBD1 or TRBD2 (5 bases each). Germline V gene lookup returns CDR1 SGDLS and CDR2 YYNGEE. V lost 1 base, J lost 5 bases, and 9 bases lay in between. The CDR3 totals 13 residues.

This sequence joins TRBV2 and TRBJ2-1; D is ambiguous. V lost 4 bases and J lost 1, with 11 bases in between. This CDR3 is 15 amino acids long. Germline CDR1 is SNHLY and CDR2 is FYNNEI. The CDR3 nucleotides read TGTGCCAGCAGTGTGTTGGGAACATCCTACAATGAGCAGTTCTTC. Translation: CASSVLGTSYNEQFF. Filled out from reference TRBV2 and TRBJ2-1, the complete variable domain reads EPEVTQTPSHQVTQMGQEVILRCVPISNHLYFYWYRQILGQKVEFLVSFYNNEISEKSEIFDDQFSVERPDGSNFTLKIRSTKLEDSAMYFCASSVLGTSYNEQFFGPGTRLTVL.

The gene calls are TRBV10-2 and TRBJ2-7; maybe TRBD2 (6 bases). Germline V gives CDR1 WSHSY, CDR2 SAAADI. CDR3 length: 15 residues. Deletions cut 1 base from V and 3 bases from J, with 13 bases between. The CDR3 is CASSEFGSGRYEQYF. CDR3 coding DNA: TGCGCCAGCAGTGAGTTTGGTAGCGGCCGCTACGAGCAGTACTTC.

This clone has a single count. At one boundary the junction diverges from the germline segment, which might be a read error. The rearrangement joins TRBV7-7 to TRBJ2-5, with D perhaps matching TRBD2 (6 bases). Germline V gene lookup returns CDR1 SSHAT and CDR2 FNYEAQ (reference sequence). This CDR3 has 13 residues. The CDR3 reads CASSRDFQETQYF. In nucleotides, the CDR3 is TGTGCTAGCAGCCGGGACTTTCAAGAGACCCAGTACTTC.

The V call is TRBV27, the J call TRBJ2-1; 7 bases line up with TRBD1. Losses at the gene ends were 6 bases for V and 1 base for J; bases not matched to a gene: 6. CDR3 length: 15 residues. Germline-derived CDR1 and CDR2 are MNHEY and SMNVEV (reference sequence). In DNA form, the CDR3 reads TGTGCCAGCAGCCCCTTACAGGGGTCCTACAATGAGCAGTTCTTC. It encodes CASSPLQGSYNEQFF.

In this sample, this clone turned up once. The CDR3 DNA is TGTGCCAGCCGACAGGCCGACTATGGCTACACCTTC. This translates into CASRQADYGYTF. V usage is TRBV2 and J usage is TRBJ1-2; D might be TRBD1 (6 bases). Germline lookup yields CDR1 SNHLY and CDR2 FYNNEI. This CDR3 comprises 12 residues. Trimming removed 8 bases at V and 3 bases at J, with 10 bases between.

The CDR3 region is CASSLVGGPNTGELFF. The CDR3 DNA reads as TGTGCCAGCAGCTTGGTGGGGGGACCGAACACCGGGGAGCTGTTTTTT. This chain joins TRBV5-5 and TRBJ2-2; D is perhaps TRBD2 (6 bases). This CDR3 has 16 amino acids. Looked up from germline, CDR1 is SGHKS and CDR2 is YYEKEE (reference sequence). V dropped 0 bases and J dropped 0 bases, with 9 bases sitting between them.

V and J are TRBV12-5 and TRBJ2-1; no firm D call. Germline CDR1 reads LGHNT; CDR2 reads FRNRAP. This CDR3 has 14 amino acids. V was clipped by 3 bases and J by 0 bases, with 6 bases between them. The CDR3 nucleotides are TGTGCTAGTGGTTTAGGGTCCTCCTACAATGAGCAGTTCTTC. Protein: CASGLGSSYNEQFF.

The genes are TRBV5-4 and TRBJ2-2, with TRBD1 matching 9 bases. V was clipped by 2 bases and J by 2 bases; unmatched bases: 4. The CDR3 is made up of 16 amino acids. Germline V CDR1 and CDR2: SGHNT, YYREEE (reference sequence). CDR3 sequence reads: CASSLQGARNTGELFF. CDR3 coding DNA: TGTGCCAGCAGCTTACAGGGGGCGCGTAACACCGGGGAGCTGTTTTTT.

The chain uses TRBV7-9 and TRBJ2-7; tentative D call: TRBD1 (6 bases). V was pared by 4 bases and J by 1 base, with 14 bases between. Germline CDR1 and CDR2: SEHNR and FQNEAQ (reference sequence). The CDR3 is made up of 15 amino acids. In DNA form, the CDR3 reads TGTGCCAGCAGCTCGTTGGACAGATCTTCCTACGAGCAGTACTTC. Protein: CASSSLDRSSYEQYF.

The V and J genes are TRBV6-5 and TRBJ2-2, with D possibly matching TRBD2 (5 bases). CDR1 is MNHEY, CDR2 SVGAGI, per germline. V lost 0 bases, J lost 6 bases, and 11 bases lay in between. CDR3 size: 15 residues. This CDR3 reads CASSYSRGWAGELFF. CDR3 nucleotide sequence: TGTGCCAGCAGTTACTCTCGAGGGTGGGCCGGGGAGCTGTTTTTT.

The CDR3 DNA follows: TGTGCCAGTAGTAGGGACAGGGTTCAGCCCCAGCATTTT. Encoded protein: CASSRDRVQPQHF. The chain uses TRBV19 and TRBJ1-5; TRBD1 matches 9 bases. Trimming took 4 bases from V and 6 from J; bases not matched to a gene: 1. This CDR3 is built from 13 residues. The germline V gene encodes CDR1 LNHDA and CDR2 SQIVND (reference sequence).

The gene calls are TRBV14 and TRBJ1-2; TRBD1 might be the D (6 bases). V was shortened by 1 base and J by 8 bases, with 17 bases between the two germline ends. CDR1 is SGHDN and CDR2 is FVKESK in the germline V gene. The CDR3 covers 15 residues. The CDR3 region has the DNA TGTGCCAGCAGCCAAGGGGGCCGGGGGGCGCGAGGCTACACCTTC. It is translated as CASSQGGRGARGYTF.

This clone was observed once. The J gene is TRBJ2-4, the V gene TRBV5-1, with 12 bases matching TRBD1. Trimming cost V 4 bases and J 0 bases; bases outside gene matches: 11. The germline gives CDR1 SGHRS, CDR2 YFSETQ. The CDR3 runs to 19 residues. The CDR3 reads CASSDRDRGRELAKNIQYF. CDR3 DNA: TGCGCCAGCAGCGATCGGGACAGGGGGCGAGAGTTAGCCAAAAACATTCAGTACTTC. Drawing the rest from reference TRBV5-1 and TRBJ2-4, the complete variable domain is KAGVTQTPRYLIKTRGQQVTLSCSPISGHRSVSWYQQTPGQGLQFLFEYFSETQRNKGNFPGRFSGRQFSNSRSEMNVSTLELGDSALYLCASSDRDRGRELAKNIQYFGAGTRLSVL.

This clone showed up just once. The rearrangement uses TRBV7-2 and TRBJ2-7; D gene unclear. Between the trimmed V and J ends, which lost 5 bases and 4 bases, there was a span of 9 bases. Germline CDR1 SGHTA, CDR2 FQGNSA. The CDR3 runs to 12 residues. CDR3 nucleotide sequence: TGTGCCAGCAGCCGAAGAAGGTACGAGCAGTACTTC. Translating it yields CASSRRRYEQYF.

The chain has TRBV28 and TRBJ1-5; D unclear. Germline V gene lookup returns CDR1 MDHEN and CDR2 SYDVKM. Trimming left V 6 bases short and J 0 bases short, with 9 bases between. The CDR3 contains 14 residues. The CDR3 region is CASSRVSSNQPQHF. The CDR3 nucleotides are TGTGCCAGCAGCCGGGTGTCTAGCAATCAGCCCCAGCATTTT.